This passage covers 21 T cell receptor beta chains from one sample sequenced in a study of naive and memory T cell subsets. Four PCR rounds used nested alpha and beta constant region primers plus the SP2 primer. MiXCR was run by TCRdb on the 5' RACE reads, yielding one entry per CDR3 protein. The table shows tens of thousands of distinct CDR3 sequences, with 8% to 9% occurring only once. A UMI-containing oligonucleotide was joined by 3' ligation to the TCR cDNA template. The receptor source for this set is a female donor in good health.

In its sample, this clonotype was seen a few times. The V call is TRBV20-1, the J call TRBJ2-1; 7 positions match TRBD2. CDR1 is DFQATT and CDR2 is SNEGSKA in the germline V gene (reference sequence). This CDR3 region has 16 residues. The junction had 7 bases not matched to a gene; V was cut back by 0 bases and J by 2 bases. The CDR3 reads CSARDQTSPTYNEQFF. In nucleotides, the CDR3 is TGCAGTGCTAGAGATCAGACTAGCCCTACCTACAATGAGCAGTTCTTC.

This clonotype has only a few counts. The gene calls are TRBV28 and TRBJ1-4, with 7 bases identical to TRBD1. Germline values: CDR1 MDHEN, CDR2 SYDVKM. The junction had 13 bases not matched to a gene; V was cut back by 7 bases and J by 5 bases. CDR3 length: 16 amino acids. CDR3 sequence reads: CASNPIPGQRNEKLFF. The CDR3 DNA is TGTGCCAGCAACCCGATTCCGGGACAGCGCAATGAAAAACTGTTTTTT. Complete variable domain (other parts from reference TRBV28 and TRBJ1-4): DVKVTQSSRYLVKRTGEKVFLECVQDMDHENMFWYRQDPGLGLRLIYFSYDVKMKEKGDIPEGYSVSREKKERFSLILESASTNQTSMYLCASNPIPGQRNEKLFFGSGTQLSVL.

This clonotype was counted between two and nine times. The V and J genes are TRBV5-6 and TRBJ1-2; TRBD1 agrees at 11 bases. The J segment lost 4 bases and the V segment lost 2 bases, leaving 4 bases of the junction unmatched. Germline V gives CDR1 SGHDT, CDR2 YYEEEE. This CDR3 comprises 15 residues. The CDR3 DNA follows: TGTGCCAGCAGCTTAACCGGGACAGGGGGCTATGGCTACACCTTC. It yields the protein CASSLTGTGGYGYTF.

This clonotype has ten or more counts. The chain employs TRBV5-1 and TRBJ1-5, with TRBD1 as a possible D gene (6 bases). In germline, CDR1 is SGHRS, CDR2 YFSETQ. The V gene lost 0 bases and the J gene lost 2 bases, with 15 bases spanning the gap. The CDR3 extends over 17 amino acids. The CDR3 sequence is CASSLEGSAGGNQPQHF. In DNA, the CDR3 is TGCGCCAGCAGCTTGGAAGGTTCGGCAGGGGGCAATCAGCCCCAGCATTTT.

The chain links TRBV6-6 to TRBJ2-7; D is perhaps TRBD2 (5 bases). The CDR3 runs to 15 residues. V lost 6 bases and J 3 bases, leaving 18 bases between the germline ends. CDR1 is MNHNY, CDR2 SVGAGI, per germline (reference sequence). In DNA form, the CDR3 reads TGTGCCAGCAGGAGCCGGGGTCGAGTGGGCTACGAGCAGTACTTC. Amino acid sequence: CASRSRGRVGYEQYF.

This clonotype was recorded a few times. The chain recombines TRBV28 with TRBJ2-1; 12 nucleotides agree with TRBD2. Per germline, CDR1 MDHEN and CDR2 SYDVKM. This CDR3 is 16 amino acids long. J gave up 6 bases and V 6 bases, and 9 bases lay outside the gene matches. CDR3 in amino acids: CASRIRTSGTSNEQFF. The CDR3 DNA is TGTGCCAGCAGGATACGGACTAGCGGGACGTCCAATGAGCAGTTCTTC.

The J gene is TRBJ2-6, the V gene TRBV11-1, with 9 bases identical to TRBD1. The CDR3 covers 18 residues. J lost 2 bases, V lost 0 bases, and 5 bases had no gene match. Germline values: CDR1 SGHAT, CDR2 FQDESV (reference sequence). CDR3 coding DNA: TGTGCCAGCAGCTTAGCGTCGGGACAGGGTGCTGGGGCCAACGTCCTGACTTTC. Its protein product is CASSLASGQGAGANVLTF.

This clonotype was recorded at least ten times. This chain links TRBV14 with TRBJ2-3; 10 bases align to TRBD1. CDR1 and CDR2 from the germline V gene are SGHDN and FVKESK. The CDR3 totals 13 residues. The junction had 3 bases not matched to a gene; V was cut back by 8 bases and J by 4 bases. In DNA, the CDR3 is TGTGCCAGCCGCGGACAGGGGGCAGATACGCAGTATTTT. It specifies CASRGQGADTQYF. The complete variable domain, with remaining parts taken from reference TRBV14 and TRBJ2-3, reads EAGVTQFPSHSVIEKGQTVTLRCDPISGHDNLYWYRRVMGKEIKFLLHFVKESKQDESGMPNNRFLAERTGGTYSTLKVQPAELEDSGVYFCASRGQGADTQYFGPGTRLTVL.

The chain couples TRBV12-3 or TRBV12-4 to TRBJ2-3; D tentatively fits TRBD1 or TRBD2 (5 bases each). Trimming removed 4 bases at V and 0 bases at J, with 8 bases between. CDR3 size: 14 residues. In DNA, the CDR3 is TGTGCCAGCAGTTCGGGACCCAGCACAGATACGCAGTATTTT. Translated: CASSSGPSTDTQYF.

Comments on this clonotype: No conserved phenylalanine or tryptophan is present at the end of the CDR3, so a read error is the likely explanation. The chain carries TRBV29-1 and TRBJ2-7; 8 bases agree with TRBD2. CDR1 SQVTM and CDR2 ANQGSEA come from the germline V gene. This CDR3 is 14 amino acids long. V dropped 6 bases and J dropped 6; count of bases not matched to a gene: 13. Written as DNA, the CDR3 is TGCAGCGTAGGCCTGGGACTAGAGGCGGGCGAGCAGTACTTA. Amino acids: CSVGLGLEAGEQYL.

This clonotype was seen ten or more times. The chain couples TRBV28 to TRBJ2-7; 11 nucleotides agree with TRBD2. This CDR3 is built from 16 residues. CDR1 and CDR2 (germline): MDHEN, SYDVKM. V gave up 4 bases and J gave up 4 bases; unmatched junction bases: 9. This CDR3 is CASSYPLAGGGYEQYF. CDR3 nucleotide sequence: TGTGCCAGCAGTTACCCCCTAGCGGGAGGAGGGTACGAGCAGTACTTC.

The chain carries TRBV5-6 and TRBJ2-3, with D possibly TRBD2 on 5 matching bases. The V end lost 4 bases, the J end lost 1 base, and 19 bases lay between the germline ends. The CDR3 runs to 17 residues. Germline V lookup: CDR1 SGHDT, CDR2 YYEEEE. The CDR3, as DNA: TGTGCCAGCAGCCGACCAGGTATAGGGAGCGGCACAGATACGCAGTATTTT. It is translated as CASSRPGIGSGTDTQYF.

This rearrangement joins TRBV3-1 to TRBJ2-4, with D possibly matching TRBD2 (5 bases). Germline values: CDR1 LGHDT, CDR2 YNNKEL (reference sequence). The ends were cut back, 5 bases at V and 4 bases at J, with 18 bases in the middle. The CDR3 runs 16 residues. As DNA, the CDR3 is TGTGCCAGCAGCGTCCATTCACTAGAATTAAAAAACATTCAGTACTTC. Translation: CASSVHSLELKNIQYF.

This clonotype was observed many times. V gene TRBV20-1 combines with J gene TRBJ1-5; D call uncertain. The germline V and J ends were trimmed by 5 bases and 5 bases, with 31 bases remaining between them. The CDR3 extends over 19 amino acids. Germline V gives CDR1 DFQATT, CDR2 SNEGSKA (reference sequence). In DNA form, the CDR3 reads TGCAGTGCTGCTAGTCCCCGGGAACAGATGATCTCTTTCTATCAGCCCCAGCATTTT. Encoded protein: CSAASPREQMISFYQPQHF.

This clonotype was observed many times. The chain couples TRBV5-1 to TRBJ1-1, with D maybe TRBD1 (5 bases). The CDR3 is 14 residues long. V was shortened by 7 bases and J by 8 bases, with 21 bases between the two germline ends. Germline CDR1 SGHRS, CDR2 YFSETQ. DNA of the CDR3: TGCGCCAGCCGTGCCCAGGGACGGCACCTAGAAGCTTTCTTT. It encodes CASRAQGRHLEAFF.

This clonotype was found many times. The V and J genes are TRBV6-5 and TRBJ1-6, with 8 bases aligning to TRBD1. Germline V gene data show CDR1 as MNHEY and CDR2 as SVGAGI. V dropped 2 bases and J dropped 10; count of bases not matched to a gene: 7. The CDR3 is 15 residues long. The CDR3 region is CASSYQRQGNSPLHF. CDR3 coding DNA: TGTGCCAGCAGTTACCAACGACAGGGGAACTCACCCCTCCACTTT.

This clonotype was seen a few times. In DNA form, the CDR3 reads TGTGCCAGCAGTCCGGGGAACACTGGAAACACCATATATTTT. Its translation: CASSPGNTGNTIYF. This chain links TRBV27 with TRBJ1-3; D gene unclear. Germline V gene data show CDR1 as MNHEY and CDR2 as SMNVEV (reference sequence). V was shortened by 5 bases and J by 2 bases, with 10 bases between the two germline ends. The CDR3 loop spans 14 amino acids.

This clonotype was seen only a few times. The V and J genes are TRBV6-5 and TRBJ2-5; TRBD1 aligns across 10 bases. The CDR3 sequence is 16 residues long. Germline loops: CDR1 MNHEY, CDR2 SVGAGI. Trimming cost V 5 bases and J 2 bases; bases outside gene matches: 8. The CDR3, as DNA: TGTGCCAGCAGTCCCGGGACAGGGGTAGGGCAAGAGACCCAGTACTTC. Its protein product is CASSPGTGVGQETQYF.

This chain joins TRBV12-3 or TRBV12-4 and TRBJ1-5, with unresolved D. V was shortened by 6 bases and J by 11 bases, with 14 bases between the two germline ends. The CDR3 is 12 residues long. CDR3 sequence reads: CASRRDGEAQHF. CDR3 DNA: TGTGCCAGCAGGCGTGACGGGGAGGCCCAGCATTTT.

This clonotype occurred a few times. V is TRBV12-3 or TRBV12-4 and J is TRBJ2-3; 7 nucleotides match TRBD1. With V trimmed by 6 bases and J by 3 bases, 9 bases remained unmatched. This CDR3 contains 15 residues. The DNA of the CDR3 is TGTGCCAGCAGGGAAACAGGGGTGGAAACAGATACGCAGTATTTT. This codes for CASRETGVETDTQYF.

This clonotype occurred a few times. The CDR3 DNA sequence: TGTGCCAGCAGCCTATACAGGGATGGTGAGCCCCAGCATTTT. Translation: CASSLYRDGEPQHF. The V gene is TRBV5-5, the J gene TRBJ1-5, with TRBD1 as a possible D gene (6 bases). Germline V gene lookup returns CDR1 SGHKS and CDR2 YYEKEE (reference sequence). Trimming shortened V by 4 bases and J by 8 bases, and 16 bases separated the two germline ends. This CDR3 region has 14 residues.